This entry lists 27 T cell receptor beta chains sequenced from one sample in a study of spatial heterogeneity in lung cancer. Time point: sample taken at primary tumor resection. Points from the study as a whole: Tumors with more nonsynonymous mutations had more expanded intratumoral alpha and beta TCRs.

The antigens these receptors bind are not known. One entry per CDR3 protein results from TCRdb running MiXCR on the 5' RACE reads. The sample lists approximately 10,000 distinct CDR3 sequences, about 5% occurring once. This material consisted of lung tumor tissue, taken at surgery. These receptors were collected from a male donor with early-stage non-small cell lung cancer.

This clonotype is classed as medium-sized. Found in a library prepared for alpha chains, this beta chain is an off-target read, and its abundance has little meaning. This chain links TRBV24-1 with TRBJ2-1; tentatively, D is TRBD1 (6 bases). The CDR3 covers 15 residues. V was trimmed by 3 bases and J by 8 bases, leaving 16 bases between them. Germline CDR1 KGHDR, CDR2 SFDVKD. The CDR3 sequence: CATSDPGTPSDEQFF. Written as DNA, the CDR3 is TGTGCCACCAGTGATCCCGGGACACCGTCGGATGAGCAGTTCTTC.

Concerning this clonotype itself: This beta chain is a stray read from a library made for alpha chains; its abundance is not meaningful. The chain is built from TRBV5-1 and TRBJ2-3; D gene ambiguous. The germline CDR1 and CDR2 sequences are SGHRS and YFSETQ. This CDR3 spans 16 amino acids. Trimming pared 0 bases from V and 0 bases from J, leaving 11 bases between. CDR3 loop: CASSLGAESSTDTQYF. For the CDR3, the DNA is TGCGCCAGCAGCTTGGGAGCCGAGTCTAGCACAGATACGCAGTATTTT.

This clonotype has a count of ten or more. This beta chain slipped into a library made for alpha chains as a stray read, so its size is not meaningful. This chain links TRBV11-2 with TRBJ2-1; D possibly corresponds to TRBD2 (5 bases). Per the germline V gene, CDR1 is SGHAT and CDR2 is FQNNGV. This CDR3 comprises 14 residues. V lost 0 bases and J 9 bases, leaving 12 bases between the germline ends. The CDR3 region is CASSLDPSRGEQFF. CDR3 nucleotide sequence: TGTGCCAGCAGCTTAGACCCTTCTCGGGGTGAGCAGTTCTTC.

This clonotype was recorded many times. Because this beta chain is a stray read in a library intended to capture alpha chains, its abundance should not be given much weight. The V call is TRBV28, the J call TRBJ2-1, with a possible D match to TRBD1 (5 bases). CDR3 length equals 14 residues. Germline values: CDR1 MDHEN, CDR2 SYDVKM. With 2 bases removed from V and 11 bases from J, the gap between germline ends came to 16 bases. The CDR3 nucleotides are TGTGCCAGCAGTTTACCCAGGGAATGGAATCAGCAGTTCTTC. Its protein is CASSLPREWNQQFF.

Relative to its sample, this clonotype is medium-sized. Little can be read into the size of this beta chain, an off-target read in a library designed for alpha chains. This rearrangement joins TRBV20-1 to TRBJ2-2; 13 nucleotides agree with TRBD2. This CDR3 comprises 14 residues. Per germline, CDR1 DFQATT and CDR2 SNEGSKA (reference sequence). The trim removed 6 bases at V and 6 bases at J, leaving 4 bases unmatched. The CDR3 here is CSAELAGGAGELFF. CDR3 DNA sequence: TGCAGTGCGGAACTAGCGGGAGGGGCCGGGGAGCTGTTTTTT.

Within the sample, this clonotype is medium-sized. This beta chain was picked up by a library intended for alpha chains and is off target, so its count carries little meaning. The genes are TRBV6-5 and TRBJ1-1; no definite D call. V shed 5 bases and J shed 1 base, with 8 bases lying between them. This CDR3 comprises 13 residues. Germline CDR1 reads MNHEY; CDR2 reads SVGAGI. CDR3 nucleotides: TGTGCCAGCAGTCCCCGGGCGAACACTGAAGCTTTCTTT. Translated: CASSPRANTEAFF.

This clonotype was seen repeatedly, ten times or more. This beta chain was picked up by a library intended for alpha chains and is off target, so its count carries little meaning. This rearrangement joins TRBV24-1 to TRBJ2-1, with D hard to call. Per germline, CDR1 KGHDR and CDR2 SFDVKD. The ends were cut back, 7 bases at V and 9 bases at J, with 15 bases in the middle. The CDR3 extends over 13 amino acids. The CDR3 DNA follows: TGTGCCACCAGGGGAAGGGCTTGGGGTGAGCAGTTCTTC. Its translation is CATRGRAWGEQFF.

This clonotype qualifies as medium-sized. This beta chain turned up in a library designed for alpha chains; as an off-target read, its abundance says little. The CDR3 region has the DNA TGTGCCAGCAGAGACAGAGACTATGGCTACACCTTC. Translating it yields CASRDRDYGYTF. The rearrangement links TRBV6-5 to TRBJ1-2, with a tentative D call TRBD1 (5 bases). The germline V gene has CDR1 MNHEY and CDR2 SVGAGI. The V end was cut by 6 bases, the J end by 3 bases, with 8 bases between. This CDR3 region has 12 residues.

Ten or more counts support this clonotype. Because the library targeted alpha chains, this beta chain is an off-target read whose size means little. The rearrangement uses TRBV20-1 and TRBJ2-1; D may be TRBD1 (6 bases). The CDR3 consists of 14 residues. Trimming cost V 6 bases and J 3 bases, with 15 bases left between them. Looked up from germline, CDR1 is DFQATT and CDR2 is SNEGSKA (reference sequence). The CDR3 sequence: CSAPRDTFYNEQFF. The CDR3, as DNA: TGCAGTGCCCCGAGGGACACCTTCTACAATGAGCAGTTCTTC.

This clonotype has ten or more counts. This beta chain lies outside the target of a library built for alpha chains; its clone size means little. The rearrangement links TRBV7-2 to TRBJ2-3; no reliable D call. The V and J ends lost 5 bases and 0 bases respectively, with 9 bases between them. CDR1 and CDR2 (germline): SGHTA, FQGNSA. CDR3 length equals 14 residues. CDR3 protein: CASSPQSSTDTQYF. The CDR3 DNA reads TGTGCCAGCAGCCCACAGTCTAGCACAGATACGCAGTATTTT.

This clonotype was picked up many times. This beta chain is a stray sequence in a library constructed for alpha chains; its clone size is not meaningful. The V gene is TRBV20-1, the J gene TRBJ2-1, with 14 bases fitting TRBD2. Germline assignment: CDR1 DFQATT and CDR2 SNEGSKA (reference sequence). CDR3 size: 13 residues. Unmatched junction bases numbered 3, after V lost 6 bases and J lost 8 bases. The CDR3 loop is CSAPGLAGDEQFF. The CDR3 DNA follows: TGCAGTGCCCCGGGACTAGCGGGAGATGAGCAGTTCTTC.

Ten or more counts support this clonotype. This beta chain is a stray read from a library made for alpha chains; its abundance is not meaningful. The V gene is TRBV6-5, the J gene TRBJ2-7; no definite D call. The germline V gene encodes CDR1 MNHEY and CDR2 SVGAGI. The CDR3 runs to 16 residues. Trimming left V 2 bases short and J 2 bases short, with 16 bases between. The CDR3 bases are TGTGCCAGCAGTTACCCCCTGAAGGATATTCCCTACGAGCAGTACTTC. Translation gives CASSYPLKDIPYEQYF.

This clonotype was seen repeatedly, ten times or more. For a library built for alpha chains, this beta chain is a stray read; little rests on its size. The chain uses TRBV10-3 and TRBJ2-5; D is uncertain. The CDR3 is made up of 15 amino acids. Germline CDR1 reads ENHRY; CDR2 reads SYGVKD. The V end lost 4 bases, the J end lost 1 base, and 13 bases lay between the germline ends. The CDR3 coding sequence is TGTGCCATCAGTGGCCACGGATCTAGCCAAGAGACCCAGTACTTC. Its translation is CAISGHGSSQETQYF.

This clonotype was seen a few times. This beta chain turned up in a library designed for alpha chains; as an off-target read, its abundance says little. The gene calls are TRBV5-1 and TRBJ1-1, with D maybe TRBD1 (6 bases). V lost 4 bases, J lost 1 base, and 11 bases lay in between. Germline CDR1 SGHRS, CDR2 YFSETQ. CDR3 length: 14 amino acids. The CDR3 DNA reads TGCGCCAGCAGCGCGGACAGTCAGAACACTGAAGCTTTCTTT. It codes for CASSADSQNTEAFF.

In its sample, this clonotype ranks as medium-sized. This beta chain lies outside the target of a library built for alpha chains; its clone size means little. Here the CDR3 DNA reads TGTGCCAGCAGTGATCCCCTAGCGGGATACGAGCAGTACTTC. Translation: CASSDPLAGYEQYF. V is TRBV25-1 and J is TRBJ2-7, with 9 bases identical to TRBD2. The germline CDR1 and CDR2 sequences are MGHDK and SYGVNS. With 3 bases clipped from V and 4 bases from J, the junction kept 4 bases outside the gene matches. The CDR3 runs to 14 residues.

In its sample, this clonotype was seen many times. Within a library made for alpha chains, this beta chain is off target, and its count is uninformative. This chain joins TRBV27 and TRBJ2-2; TRBD1 matches at 8 bases. CDR1 is MNHEY, CDR2 SMNVEV, per germline (reference sequence). The CDR3 spans 15 residues. Trimming at V came to 4 bases and at J to 10 bases, leaving 11 bases not matched to a gene. Here the CDR3 reads CASSYLGQAAAELFF. CDR3 sequence (DNA): TGTGCCAGCAGTTACCTGGGACAGGCCGCCGCGGAGCTGTTTTTT.

On this clonotype: The library was designed around alpha chains, so this beta chain is a stray read whose abundance carries little weight. The gene calls are TRBV5-1 and TRBJ1-2; 7 bases are shared with TRBD1. The junction had 14 bases not matched to a gene; V was cut back by 4 bases and J by 8 bases. The V gene's germline CDR1 is SGHRS and CDR2 YFSETQ. The CDR3 runs 15 residues. CDR3 sequence reads: CASSLGTVGISGYTF. CDR3 DNA sequence: TGCGCCAGCAGCCTTGGGACAGTTGGGATCTCGGGCTACACCTTC.

This clonotype was recorded at least ten times. This beta chain represents an off-target read in a library built for alpha chains; its size is of limited meaning. The chain links TRBV28 to TRBJ2-1; no firm D call. The CDR3 contains 11 residues. Trimming took off 3 bases at V and 8 bases at J, with 5 bases between the two ends. CDR1 is MDHEN, CDR2 SYDVKM, per germline. CDR3 in DNA: TGTGCCAGCAGTTTTGCGGATGAGCAGTTCTTC. This encodes CASSFADEQFF.

Worth noting for this clonotype: A library prepared for alpha chains yielded this beta chain as an off-target read; its size is of little meaning. The chain couples TRBV4-1 to TRBJ2-1; 8 bases align to TRBD1. V lost 3 bases, J lost 5 bases, and 3 bases stayed unmatched. Per germline, CDR1 MGHRA and CDR2 YSYEKL. The CDR3 is 14 residues long. CDR3 DNA: TGCGCCAGCAGCCAGAGGGGACAGGACAATGAGCAGTTCTTC. The encoded protein is CASSQRGQDNEQFF.

This clonotype has a count of ten or more. With the library built for alpha chains, this beta chain is off target and its frequency is not meaningful. V is TRBV5-1 and J is TRBJ2-2; no clear D gene. CDR3 size: 16 residues. The V end was cut by 0 bases, the J end by 0 bases, with 9 bases between. The V gene's germline CDR1 is SGHRS and CDR2 YFSETQ. The CDR3, as DNA: TGCGCCAGCAGCTTGGGTCCAGGAGCGAACACCGGGGAGCTGTTTTTT. Amino acid sequence: CASSLGPGANTGELFF.

This clonotype was found many times. One end of the junction does not line up with germline, which may come from a read error. This beta chain appears as a stray read in a library generated for alpha chains; its size is not informative. The CDR3 sequence: CASGLGSGDSQPQHF. In nucleotides, the CDR3 is TGTGCCAGCGGTTTGGGTTCCGGTGATAGTCAGCCCCAGCATTTT. The chain is built from TRBV12-3 or TRBV12-4 and TRBJ1-5; D unresolved. The CDR3 totals 15 residues.

In this sample, this clonotype turned up a few times. This beta chain represents an off-target read in a library built for alpha chains; its size is of limited meaning. V is TRBV4-1 and J is TRBJ2-1; D may be TRBD1 or TRBD2 (5 bases each). Germline CDR1 is MGHRA and CDR2 is YSYEKL. The germline V and J ends were trimmed by 3 bases and 5 bases, with 11 bases remaining between them. The CDR3 runs 14 residues. The CDR3 DNA is TGCGCCAGCAGCCATTCGGGACCCAACAATGAGCAGTTCTTC. Its translation: CASSHSGPNNEQFF.

This clonotype came up many times. This beta chain came through as a stray read in a library set up for alpha chains, and its size says little. V usage is TRBV9 and J usage is TRBJ1-2; D ambiguous. The CDR3 has 16 amino acids. The germline V and J ends were trimmed by 0 bases and 4 bases, with 16 bases remaining between them. Germline loops: CDR1 SGDLS, CDR2 YYNGEE. Here the CDR3 reads CASSVDSPSGIYGYTF. DNA for the CDR3: TGTGCCAGCAGCGTAGATAGCCCTTCTGGGATCTATGGCTACACCTTC.

This clonotype was detected ten times or more. This beta chain lies outside the target of a library built for alpha chains; its clone size means little. This chain uses TRBV6-5 with TRBJ2-7, with 7 bases identical to TRBD1. Germline loops: CDR1 MNHEY, CDR2 SVGAGI. The J segment lost 4 bases and the V segment lost 6 bases, leaving 9 bases of the junction unmatched. This CDR3 spans 14 amino acids. The CDR3 bases are TGTGCCAGCAGGACCCCGGGACAGCTATACGAGCAGTACTTC. It codes for CASRTPGQLYEQYF.

Within the sample, this clonotype is medium-sized. This beta chain was picked up by a library intended for alpha chains and is off target, so its count carries little meaning. V gene TRBV7-2 combines with J gene TRBJ1-4; no reliable D call. CDR1 and CDR2 (germline): SGHTA, FQGNSA. CDR3 length: 13 residues. V shed 1 base and J shed 5 bases, with 5 bases lying between them. The CDR3 loop reads CASSLGGNEKLFF. The CDR3 coding sequence is TGTGCCAGCAGCTTAGGAGGGAATGAAAAACTGTTTTTT. Full variable domain (missing parts from reference TRBV7-2 and TRBJ1-4): GAGVSQSPSNKVTEKGKDVELRCDPISGHTALYWYRQSLGQGLEFLIYFQGNSAPDKSGLPSDRFSAERTGGSVSTLTIQRTQQEDSAVYLCASSLGGNEKLFFGSGTQLSVL.

There are many counts of this clonotype. Since it is a stray read in a library aimed at alpha chains, this beta chain has a size that is not meaningful. The chain combines TRBV10-3 with TRBJ1-1; no firm D call. Germline CDR1 is ENHRY and CDR2 is SYGVKD. The CDR3 extends over 15 amino acids. V shed 4 bases and J shed 0 bases, with 12 bases lying between them. The CDR3 loop is CAISGEGYVNTEAFF. CDR3 coding DNA: TGTGCCATCAGTGGGGAGGGATACGTGAACACTGAAGCTTTCTTT.

In this sample, this clonotype turned up many times. Relative to the germline gene, one junction end is altered; a read error may explain this. This beta chain slipped into a library made for alpha chains as a stray read, so its size is not meaningful. The chain has TRBV20-1 and TRBJ2-1, with a possible D match to TRBD1 (6 bases). CDR1 DFQATT and CDR2 SNEGSKA come from the germline V gene (reference sequence). The CDR3 consists of 14 residues. In DNA, the CDR3 is TGCAGTGTTAGAACAGGGAGCTCCTACAATGAGCAGTTCTTC. It translates to CSVRTGSSYNEQFF.